The 20 T cell receptor beta chains below come from one sample, sequenced in a study of memory CD4+ T cells and cytomegalovirus serostatus. Some clones are missing from TCRdb's copy, which holds only in-frame ones; the method was immunoSEQ multiplex PCR. The sample comprises tens of thousands of clones, 78% of which are singletons, and under 0.7% rests with the top ten. The sort gate was single viable CD3+CD4+CD8-CD45RO+ cells for memory CD4+ T cells. The sequenced material came from memory CD4+ T cells from blood. Every receptor here comes from an adult in good health and CMV-seronegative.

The CDR3 DNA reads as TGTGCCAGCAGCTTAGATGGACAGGGGGCCTCCTATAATTCACCCCTCCACTTT. This sequence encodes CASSLDGQGASYNSPLHF. This chain connects TRBV7-8 to TRBJ1-6, with 11 bases identical to TRBD1. This CDR3 contains 18 residues. Germline-derived CDR1 and CDR2 are SGHVS and FQNEAQ. V lost 1 base to trimming and J lost 0 bases; unmatched junction nucleotides: 2.

This chain uses TRBV27 with TRBJ2-5; D unclear. CDR3 size: 13 residues. Per germline, CDR1 MNHEY and CDR2 SMNVEV (reference sequence). The ends were cut back, 6 bases at V and 8 bases at J, with 16 bases in the middle. CDR3 amino acids: CASRKNTQSTQYF. CDR3 bases: TGTGCCAGCAGGAAAAATACCCAGAGCACCCAGTACTTC.

This sequence joins TRBV11-2 and TRBJ2-7, with TRBD2 identical over 7 bases. Germline V gives CDR1 SGHAT, CDR2 FQNNGV. The J segment lost 2 bases and the V segment lost 5 bases, leaving 3 bases of the junction unmatched. This CDR3 comprises 13 residues. In nucleotides, the CDR3 is TGTGCCAGCAGCCTAAGCGGGGCCTACGAGCAGTACTTC. This codes for CASSLSGAYEQYF.

The chain has TRBV9 and TRBJ1-1; possibly TRBD1 for D (5 bases). V lost 4 bases to trimming and J lost 2 bases, with 18 bases between them. Per the germline V gene, CDR1 is SGDLS and CDR2 is YYNGEE. The CDR3 has 16 amino acids. CDR3 sequence reads: CASSLSGRIRNTEAFF. In DNA, the CDR3 is TGTGCCAGCAGCCTCTCGGGGCGGATAAGAAACACTGAAGCTTTCTTT.

This chain connects TRBV29-1 to TRBJ2-7; D gene uncertain. CDR1 and CDR2 (germline): SQVTM, ANQGSEA. V was pared by 5 bases and J by 1 base, with 15 bases between. The CDR3 spans 14 residues. CDR3 sequence reads: CSVSGFPRSYEQYF. In nucleotides, the CDR3 is TGCAGCGTTTCTGGGTTTCCGAGATCCTACGAGCAGTACTTC.

The table lists this clone with a count of one. The chain recombines TRBV7-9 with TRBJ2-2; TRBD2 agrees at 7 bases. Germline assignment: CDR1 SEHNR and CDR2 FQNEAQ (reference sequence). V gave up 5 bases and J gave up 3 bases; unmatched junction bases: 6. This CDR3 spans 15 amino acids. The CDR3 here is CASSPFGGDTGELFF. DNA of the CDR3: TGTGCCAGCAGCCCCTTTGGGGGGGACACCGGGGAGCTGTTTTTT.

The chain links TRBV21-1 to TRBJ2-7. TRBV21-1 is an annotated pseudogene. The CDR3 spans 13 residues. CDR3 nucleotide sequence: TGTGCCAGCGGGACCCGGGCCGCCTACGAGCAGTACTTC. Protein sequence: CASGTRAAYEQYF.

This chain connects TRBV13 to TRBJ2-6; TRBD2 might be the D (6 bases). V gave up 4 bases and J gave up 12 bases, with 16 bases separating them. The CDR3 is made up of 14 amino acids. The V gene's germline CDR1 is PRHDT and CDR2 FYEKMQ (reference sequence). CDR3 DNA sequence: TGTGCCAGCAGCTCGGGACTGGATAGGGCCGTCCTGACTTTC. This encodes CASSSGLDRAVLTF.

V and J are TRBV5-1 and TRBJ1-5; no reliable D call. Trimming removed 0 bases at V and 2 bases at J, with 15 bases between. The germline CDR1 and CDR2 sequences are SGHRS and YFSETQ. The length of the CDR3 is 17 residues. This chain's CDR3 is CASSLGLRGSGNQPQHF. For the CDR3, the DNA is TGCGCCAGCAGCTTGGGTCTCCGGGGTAGTGGCAATCAGCCCCAGCATTTT.

The chain uses TRBV19 and TRBJ2-7; 9 nucleotides line up with TRBD1. Germline V lookup: CDR1 LNHDA, CDR2 SQIVND (reference sequence). V lost 6 bases to trimming and J lost 6 bases; unmatched junction nucleotides: 6. The CDR3 is 13 amino acids. The CDR3 loop reads CASRDRGGSEQYF. The CDR3 DNA sequence: TGTGCCAGTAGGGACAGGGGTGGATCCGAGCAGTACTTC.

This chain links TRBV7-9 with TRBJ2-3; unclear D gene. Trimming removed 1 base at V and 2 bases at J, with 16 bases between. This CDR3 has 17 residues. Germline V gene lookup returns CDR1 SEHNR and CDR2 FQNEAQ (reference sequence). The CDR3 protein is CASSLGVGVPSTDTQYF. As DNA, the CDR3 is TGTGCCAGCAGCTTAGGGGTTGGCGTACCCTCCACAGATACGCAGTATTTT.

The rearrangement links TRBV6-7 to TRBJ1-3; D gene unclear. TRBV6-7 is annotated as an ORF whose role is uncertain. V was pared by 5 bases and J by 4 bases, with 18 bases between. CDR3 length: 16 amino acids. The CDR3 DNA reads TGTGCCAGCAGTCAGCACACTCGGGTTAGGGGAAACACCATATATTTT. Residues: CASSQHTRVRGNTIYF.

This clone was seen once. V usage is TRBV7-8 and J usage is TRBJ2-7, with unresolved D. Trimming left V 5 bases short and J 5 bases short, with 7 bases between. This CDR3 region has 11 residues. Germline lookup yields CDR1 SGHVS and CDR2 FQNEAQ. The CDR3 sequence: CASSLRHEQYF. The CDR3 DNA is TGTGCCAGCAGCCTGAGGCACGAGCAGTACTTC.

The rearrangement links TRBV6-1 to TRBJ2-7; D is possibly TRBD1 or TRBD2 (6 bases each). Germline V CDR1 and CDR2: MNHNS, SASEGT. This CDR3 spans 14 amino acids. V was trimmed by 7 bases and J by 2 bases, leaving 15 bases between them. CDR3 coding DNA: TGTGCCAGCACCCCGCGGGACACCACCTACGAGCAGTACTTC. Its protein product is CASTPRDTTYEQYF.

The CDR3 nucleotides are TGTGCCAGCAGCTTAGGTCTATCTCAGCCCCAGCATTTT. The encoded protein is CASSLGLSQPQHF. The chain employs TRBV7-8 and TRBJ1-5; D is undetermined. Germline CDR1 SGHVS, CDR2 FQNEAQ. This CDR3 spans 13 amino acids. The germline V and J ends were trimmed by 1 base and 6 bases, with 7 bases remaining between them. The variable domain in full, completed from reference TRBV7-8 and TRBJ1-5, reads GAGVSQSPRYKVAKRGQDVALRCDPISGHVSLFWYQQALGQGPEFLTYFQNEAQLDKSGLPSDRFFAERPEGSVSTLKIQRTQQEDSAVYLCASSLGLSQPQHFGDGTRLSIL.

The chain couples TRBV30 to TRBJ1-2; TRBD1 aligns across 10 bases. The trim removed 5 bases at V and 7 bases at J, leaving 7 bases unmatched. The length of the CDR3 is 13 residues. In germline, CDR1 is GTSNPN, CDR2 SVGIG (reference sequence). Written as DNA, the CDR3 is TGTGCCTGGTCACTCGGACAGGGGGGTGGCTACACCTTC. Its translation: CAWSLGQGGGYTF. Full variable domain (missing parts from reference TRBV30 and TRBJ1-2): SQTIHQWPATLVQPVGSPLSLECTVEGTSNPNLYWYRQAAGRGLQLLFYSVGIGQISSEVPQNLSASRPQDRQFILSSKKLLLSDSGFYLCAWSLGQGGGYTFGSGTRLTVV.

The chain links TRBV5-6 to TRBJ2-7, with 12 bases aligning to TRBD1. Germline V gene lookup returns CDR1 SGHDT and CDR2 YYEEEE. This CDR3 is built from 16 residues. V gave up 4 bases and J gave up 7 bases; unmatched junction bases: 12. The CDR3 protein is CASSPDAGQGAGEQYF. The DNA for the CDR3 is TGTGCCAGCAGCCCCGACGCGGGACAGGGGGCGGGGGAGCAGTACTTC.

V is TRBV5-6 and J is TRBJ2-2; a weak D match, TRBD2 (5 bases). CDR3 length equals 14 residues. Between the trimmed V and J ends, which lost 3 bases and 4 bases, there was a span of 10 bases. Germline V gene lookup returns CDR1 SGHDT and CDR2 YYEEEE. The CDR3: CASSSDLLTGELFF. The CDR3 nucleotides read TGTGCCAGCAGCTCGGACTTACTCACCGGGGAGCTGTTTTTT.

This clone was seen a few times. The genes are TRBV27 and TRBJ2-7; D is unclear. V lost 5 bases and J 0 bases, leaving 8 bases between the germline ends. Germline V lookup: CDR1 MNHEY, CDR2 SMNVEV (reference sequence). The length of the CDR3 is 13 residues. The CDR3 spells CASSPSISYEQYF. The DNA for the CDR3 is TGTGCCAGCAGTCCCAGTATCTCCTACGAGCAGTACTTC.

In this sample, this clone turned up once. The gene calls are TRBV7-2 and TRBJ1-1; D unclear. Germline assignment: CDR1 SGHTA and CDR2 FQGNSA. This CDR3 comprises 11 residues. Trimming removed 5 bases from V and 4 bases from J, with 5 bases in between. For the CDR3, the DNA is TGTGCCAGCAGCGAGTCCACTGAAGCTTTCTTT. Translated: CASSESTEAFF.